Listed here are 16 T cell receptor beta chains from one sample, sequenced in a study of T cell responses to AZD1222 COVID-19 vaccine. TCRdb's table, derived via immunoSEQ multiplex PCR, lists solely in-frame clones and lacks some. The repertoire has approximately 170,000 clones, more than 85% of them found once; the top ten carry approximately 4.8%. The starting material was peripheral blood, obtained on day 0 of AZD1222 vaccination. These receptors all stem from an adult in good health.

The chain combines TRBV7-8 with TRBJ1-6, with 8 bases matching TRBD1. The CDR3 runs to 14 residues. Germline assignment: CDR1 SGHVS and CDR2 FQNEAQ. J was trimmed by 6 bases and V by 4 bases; bases with no gene match: 2. CDR3 protein: CASSSGQVNSPLHF. The CDR3 nucleotides read TGTGCCAGCAGCTCGGGACAGGTTAATTCACCCCTCCACTTT.

The chain combines TRBV3-1 (or the pseudogene TRBV3-2) with TRBJ1-2; 10 nucleotides line up with TRBD1. The CDR3 sequence is 16 residues long. With V trimmed by 1 base and J by 2 bases, 4 bases remained unmatched. CDR1 is LGHDT and CDR2 is YNNKEL in the germline V gene (reference sequence). The CDR3 loop is CASSQGGGQGNYGYTF. The DNA for the CDR3 is TGTGCCAGCAGCCAAGGGGGGGGACAGGGGAACTATGGCTACACCTTC.

The CDR3 region is CASSPAGRAAFETQYF. Written as DNA, the CDR3 is TGTGCCAGCTCACCGGCGGGGCGGGCCGCGTTTGAGACCCAGTACTTC. The V call is TRBV18, the J call TRBJ2-5; perhaps TRBD2 as D (6 bases). V lost 3 bases to trimming and J lost 5 bases, with 19 bases between them. CDR3 length: 16 amino acids. The germline gives CDR1 KGHSH, CDR2 LQKENI.

This sequence joins TRBV2 and TRBJ2-1, with 7 bases that match TRBD2. The V segment lost 8 bases and the J segment 4 bases; nucleotides outside the gene matches: 8. CDR1 is SNHLY and CDR2 is FYNNEI in the germline V gene. The CDR3 contains 14 residues. CDR3 DNA: TGTGCCAGCTTGTTGGCGGGAGAATACAATGAGCAGTTCTTC. This gives the protein CASLLAGEYNEQFF.

The chain uses TRBV27 and TRBJ2-7, with D tentatively TRBD1 or TRBD2 (6 bases each). The CDR3 totals 12 residues. With 7 bases removed from V and 6 bases from J, the gap between germline ends came to 13 bases. The germline V gene has CDR1 MNHEY and CDR2 SMNVEV (reference sequence). CDR3 sequence (DNA): TGTGCCAGCAAGGGGGGTGGGACCGAGCAGTACTTC. Translated, it gives CASKGGGTEQYF.

This chain links TRBV4-1 with TRBJ1-1, with D unresolved. The germline gives CDR1 MGHRA, CDR2 YSYEKL. This CDR3 comprises 14 residues. Trimming removed 0 bases at V and 5 bases at J, with 10 bases between. The CDR3 protein is CASSQEGGGTEAFF. The CDR3 DNA reads as TGCGCCAGCAGCCAAGAAGGCGGAGGAACTGAAGCTTTCTTT.

The rearrangement uses TRBV6-6 and TRBJ1-2, with D possibly being TRBD1 (5 bases). The CDR3 is made up of 11 amino acids. The V end lost 7 bases, the J end lost 5 bases, and 8 bases lay between the germline ends. Germline V gene lookup returns CDR1 MNHNY and CDR2 SVGAGI (reference sequence). The CDR3 DNA sequence: TGTGCCAGCACCCCAGGGTATGGCTACACCTTC. Encoded protein: CASTPGYGYTF.

The V gene is TRBV19, the J gene TRBJ1-3, with D possibly TRBD1 on 6 matching bases. This CDR3 region has 15 residues. Germline values: CDR1 LNHDA, CDR2 SQIVND (reference sequence). Trimming took 7 bases from V and 0 from J, leaving 13 bases between them. The CDR3 sequence is CASTKGGNSGNTIYF. CDR3 DNA: TGTGCCAGTACCAAAGGGGGGAACTCTGGAAACACCATATATTTT.

The J gene is TRBJ2-3, the V gene TRBV2; D might be TRBD2 (6 bases). V lost 5 bases, J lost 2 bases, and 17 bases lay in between. Germline V CDR1 and CDR2: SNHLY, FYNNEI. The CDR3 is 16 residues long. CDR3 residues: CASSILLAPSTDTQYF. CDR3 nucleotides: TGTGCCAGCAGTATATTGCTAGCGCCATCCACAGATACGCAGTATTTT.

The gene calls are TRBV28 and TRBJ1-2, with no clear D. CDR1 and CDR2 (germline): MDHEN, SYDVKM. The CDR3 is 12 residues long. V dropped 3 bases and J dropped 8 bases, with 10 bases sitting between them. The CDR3 region is CASSFRAVGYTF. CDR3 DNA: TGTGCCAGCAGTTTTCGGGCTGTCGGCTACACCTTC.

This clone was recorded only once. The rearrangement links TRBV5-1 to TRBJ1-4; TRBD1 matches 9 bases. Per germline, CDR1 SGHRS and CDR2 YFSETQ. This CDR3 spans 13 amino acids. V shed 4 bases, J shed 6 bases, and the junction held 1 base outside the gene matches. CDR3 protein: CASSRTGDEKLFF. CDR3 sequence (DNA): TGCGCCAGCAGCCGGACAGGGGATGAAAAACTGTTTTTT.

The rearrangement links TRBV6-5 to TRBJ1-2; 8 bases are a match to TRBD1. Germline loops: CDR1 MNHEY, CDR2 SVGAGI. This CDR3 comprises 15 residues. With V trimmed by 7 bases and J by 3 bases, 10 bases remained unmatched. CDR3: CASMMGGQGYYGYTF. As DNA, the CDR3 is TGTGCCAGCATGATGGGAGGACAGGGCTACTATGGCTACACCTTC.

The V gene is TRBV18, the J gene TRBJ2-7, with no clear D. The V end lost 0 bases, the J end lost 4 bases, and 4 bases lay between the germline ends. Looked up from germline, CDR1 is KGHSH and CDR2 is LQKENI. The CDR3 has 12 residues. The CDR3 loop reads CASSPPNYEQYF. DNA of the CDR3: TGTGCCAGCTCACCACCCAATTACGAGCAGTACTTC.

V is TRBV2 and J is TRBJ2-1, with 10 positions matching TRBD2. CDR3 length equals 14 residues. Germline CDR1 is SNHLY and CDR2 is FYNNEI. The V and J ends lost 10 bases and 5 bases, in that order; junction bases with no gene match: 8. CDR3 region: CATQGLAPDNEQFF. The CDR3 DNA reads TGTGCCACCCAGGGACTAGCGCCTGACAATGAGCAGTTCTTC.

V usage is TRBV7-8 and J usage is TRBJ2-3; no clear D gene. V lost 0 bases, J lost 0 bases, and 10 bases lay in between. Per germline, CDR1 SGHVS and CDR2 FQNEAQ. This CDR3 is 16 amino acids long. The CDR3 reads CASSLALRPSTDTQYF. CDR3 sequence (DNA): TGTGCCAGCAGCTTAGCTCTCCGACCTAGCACAGATACGCAGTATTTT.

This clone was seen once. The chain employs TRBV5-4 and TRBJ2-7; D unclear. The length of the CDR3 is 14 residues. CDR1 is SGHNT and CDR2 is YYREEE in the germline V gene (reference sequence). Trimming left V 0 bases short and J 3 bases short, with 10 bases between. CDR3 sequence reads: CASSLVGASYEQYF. CDR3 DNA: TGTGCCAGCAGCTTGGTCGGAGCTAGCTACGAGCAGTACTTC.